These 5 T cell receptor beta chains originate from one sample sequenced in a study of blood T cell repertoires in COVID-19. The repertoire was sequenced with immunoSEQ multiplex PCR; TCRdb's copy has only in-frame clones and lacks some. The sample lists some 110,000 clones; about 80% were seen once. What was sequenced was peripheral blood. Every receptor here comes from a man in his 70s with active or convalescent COVID-19.

V is TRBV29-1 and J is TRBJ2-5, with no clear D. Germline CDR1 is SQVTM and CDR2 is ANQGSEA. Trimming took 3 bases from V and 7 from J, leaving 6 bases between them. CDR3 length: 10 residues. Here the CDR3 reads CSVEAATQYF. CDR3 nucleotides: TGCAGCGTTGAGGCCGCGACCCAGTACTTC.

This clone has a single count. The CDR3, as DNA: TGTGCCAGCAGTCGGGACAGACCCTACGAGCAGTACTTC. It codes for CASSRDRPYEQYF. The chain uses TRBV11-2 and TRBJ2-7; 7 nucleotides agree with TRBD1. The germline gives CDR1 SGHAT, CDR2 FQNNGV. This CDR3 spans 13 amino acids. The V segment lost 6 bases and the J segment 2 bases; nucleotides outside the gene matches: 4.

This rearrangement joins TRBV11-2 to TRBJ2-2, with a weak D call TRBD1 (8 bases). The V gene lost 5 bases and the J gene lost 6 bases, with 16 bases spanning the gap. There are 15 residues in the CDR3. The V gene's germline CDR1 is SGHAT and CDR2 FQNNGV. DNA of the CDR3: TGTGCCAGCAGCCGCGGACAGGGAGGGGCCGGGGAGCTGTTTTTT. Translated, it gives CASSRGQGGAGELFF. Based on the CDR3 plus reference TRBV11-2 and TRBJ2-2, the full variable domain is EAGVAQSPRYKIIEKRQSVAFWCNPISGHATLYWYQQILGQGPKLLIQFQNNGVVDDSQLPKDRFSAERLKGVDSTLKIQPAKLEDSAVYLCASSRGQGGAGELFFGEGSRLTVL.

This clone was seen more than once but under ten times. This same CDR3 is encoded by further DNA sequences in the sample. The chain employs TRBV7-9 and TRBJ1-1, with a possible D match to TRBD1 (6 bases). CDR3 length: 14 amino acids. V was cut by 1 base and J by 5 bases, with 11 bases left in between. Per germline, CDR1 SEHNR and CDR2 FQNEAQ (reference sequence). CDR3 region: CASSLEGVGTEAFF. The CDR3 nucleotides read TGTGCCAGCAGCTTAGAGGGGGTTGGTACTGAAGCTTTCTTT. Using reference TRBV7-9 and TRBJ1-1 for the parts outside the CDR3, the full variable domain is DTGVSQNPRHKITKRGQNVTFRCDPISEHNRLYWYRQTLGQGPEFLTYFQNEAQLEKSRLLSDRFSAERPKGSFSTLEIQRTEQGDSAMYLCASSLEGVGTEAFFGQGTRLTVV.

This chain links TRBV6-6 with TRBJ1-1, with D perhaps TRBD1 (5 bases). This CDR3 comprises 14 residues. The germline V and J ends were trimmed by 5 bases and 7 bases, with 17 bases remaining between them. The germline CDR1 and CDR2 sequences are MNHNY and SVGAGI (reference sequence). The CDR3 coding sequence is TGTGCCAGCAGTCCCCAGGGATTTGGTAATGAAGCTTTCTTT. This gives the protein CASSPQGFGNEAFF.